This TCR beta chain was found in a study of blood T cell repertoires in COVID-19. Study as a whole: Samples representing acute and convalescent COVID-19 were sourced from the United States, Italy and Spain. T cells, B-cell-depleted T cells, or PBMCs supplied cDNA or gDNA.

How the authors handled the data: Counts of nucleated cells, estimated from reference gene primer amplification, were obtained. Data came from immunoSEQ multiplex PCR; TCRdb stores just in-frame clones and leaves some out. For V, J and clone size, that table is used; D and trimming come from the DNA. The sample includes some 530,000 clones, 88% seen only once; the top ten take around 7.9%. Across over 20 US areas, participants ranged in age from about 18 to 90 years. The germline V gene has CDR1 LGHDT and CDR2 YNNKEL (reference sequence). V lost 3 bases and J lost 6, with 18 bases in between. There are 16 residues in the CDR3.

The chain combines TRBV3-1 (or the pseudogene TRBV3-2) with TRBJ2-1; D possibly corresponds to TRBD2 (7 bases). The sequenced sample consisted of PBMCs or T cells enriched from blood (not recorded which). This sequence was found in a woman in her fifties or sixties who had recovered from COVID-19. The CDR3 DNA sequence: TGTGCCAGCAGCCAGGAGGGGAGGGGGGCATTCAATGAGCAGTTCTTC. This gives the protein CASSQEGRGAFNEQFF.